By proportion, the clone carrying this T cell receptor beta chain is medium-sized. Each sample used roughly 0.65 ug of genomic DNA from bulk tumor tissue. Taken during surgery, several biopsies per primary tumor were spaced as far apart as possible within the tumor mass. Curative surgery was undertaken by patients, who had untreated, newly diagnosed non-small cell lung cancer. Deletions cut 2 bases from V and 0 bases from J, with 6 bases between. The CDR3 covers 14 residues. The data are from a study of immune heterogeneity within non-small cell lung tumors. A multiplex PCR containing 32 V primers and 13 J primers was used to amplify TCR beta CDR3. TCRdb called the multiplex PCR reads again in MiXCR, with one record for every CDR3 protein. The sample includes some 10,000 distinct CDR3 sequences, approximately 31% of them seen just once.

The chain is built from TRBV12-3 or TRBV12-4 and TRBJ2-3, with D unclear. The TCR sequence derives from a man aged 60 to 69 with non-small cell lung cancer. The sample taken for sequencing was lung tumor tissue. The CDR3 is CASSLLGSTDTQYF. In DNA, the CDR3 is TGTGCCAGCAGTTTACTCGGGAGCACAGATACGCAGTATTTT.